The clone carrying this TCR beta chain was observed once. These data belong to a study of glioma-infiltrating T cells after dendritic cell vaccination. Study context: Patients had newly diagnosed or recurrent glioblastoma and received dendritic cell vaccines. Monocyte-derived dendritic cells, cultured approximately 7 days with IL-4 and GM-CSF, were pulsed with autologous tumor lysate. At biweekly intervals, patients got three intradermal dendritic cell vaccine injections.

Only in-frame clones appear in the TCRdb table, and some are missing; sequencing was by immunoSEQ multiplex PCR. The table records approximately 85,000 clones, roughly 85% of them present only once. The CDR3 is 14 residues long. V was clipped by 5 bases and J by 2 bases, with 13 bases between them. Germline CDR1 SGHVS, CDR2 FNYEAQ. Time point indicated: after dendritic cell vaccination, including at tumor progression/relapse. Only patients with spare fresh-frozen tumor and over two years of follow-up were included. The source of this sequence is a human donor with glioblastoma. The sequencing here drew on blood, taken after dendritic cell vaccination. The genes are TRBV7-6 and TRBJ2-7, with D perhaps matching TRBD1 (7 bases). The CDR3 region has the DNA TGTGCCAGCAGCCGCGGGACAGAAACCTACGAGCAGTACTTC. Translating it yields CASSRGTETYEQYF.